This TCR beta chain originates from a study of cytomegalovirus exposure and HLA in healthy donors. This PCR relied on a set of 60 Vbeta primers and 13 Jbeta primers. The protocol was immunoSEQ multiplex PCR, while the TCRdb copy is restricted to in-frame clones and leaves out a portion. The sample carries 140,000 or so clones, roughly 80% recorded once. CDR1 is SGHTS, CDR2 YDEGEE, per germline. V was cut by 0 bases and J by 4 bases, with 16 bases left in between. The CDR3 runs 16 residues. Material for sequencing was PBMCs. V and J are TRBV5-8 and TRBJ1-2; a weak D match, TRBD1 (5 bases). This clonotype was obtained from a man aged 35-49 years in good health and CMV-seronegative. This CDR3 is CASSLETGRSSYGYTF. CDR3 bases: TGTGCCAGCAGCTTGGAAACAGGACGATCTTCCTATGGCTACACCTTC.